Reported below is one T cell receptor (beta chain). Germline V gene lookup returns CDR1 SGHAT and CDR2 FQDESV (reference sequence). The germline V and J ends were trimmed by 3 bases and 5 bases, with 19 bases remaining between them. CDR3 length: 16 amino acids. The record originates from a study of blood T cell repertoires in COVID-19. Overall study: Specimens from acute and convalescent COVID-19 originated in the United States, Italy and Spain.

Sequencing was performed with immunoSEQ multiplex PCR; in TCRdb, only in-frame clones are kept and a portion is missing. The sample gives tens of thousands of clones, about 90% of which show up once; about 1.2% is in the top ten. The sequencing sample was made of peripheral blood. The chain joins TRBV11-1 to TRBJ2-5, with D tentatively TRBD2 (6 bases). This TCR was recovered from a woman aged 40 to 49 with acute or convalescent COVID-19. The CDR3 reads CASSFISQGLGETQYF. The CDR3 DNA reads as TGTGCCAGCAGCTTCATAAGCCAGGGACTTGGGGAGACCCAGTACTTC.